Presented here are 9 T cell receptor beta chains from one specimen sequenced in a study of blood T cell repertoires in COVID-19. Produced via immunoSEQ multiplex PCR; TCRdb's table is partial and in-frame only. The table lists under 250,000 clones, 80% to 95% of them singletons, with 0.65% to 0.85% in the top ten. The sample taken for sequencing was peripheral blood. These receptors all come from a man aged 55-75 years with COVID-19, enrolled during active disease.

The rearrangement uses TRBV18 and TRBJ1-2; no firm D call. This CDR3 has 14 residues. Germline V gene sequence: CDR1 KGHSH, CDR2 LQKENI. The V and J ends lost 6 bases and 4 bases respectively, with 15 bases between them. The CDR3 region is CASSMVGGSYGYTF. CDR3 in DNA: TGTGCCAGCTCCATGGTAGGAGGGTCCTATGGCTACACCTTC.

This clone has more than one count but fewer than ten. Other DNA variants within this sample encode the same CDR3. The rearrangement joins TRBV10-2 to TRBJ2-3; 7 positions match TRBD2. V lost 0 bases to trimming and J lost 4 bases; unmatched junction nucleotides: 4. This CDR3 is built from 15 residues. The germline V gene has CDR1 WSHSY and CDR2 SAAADI. CDR3 DNA sequence: TGCGCCAGCAGTGAGTCCCCGACTAGCTCAGATACGCAGTATTTT. It yields the protein CASSESPTSSDTQYF.

This clone was seen once. The chain links TRBV19 to TRBJ2-1; 13 bases map to TRBD2. The CDR3 consists of 13 residues. Looked up from germline, CDR1 is LNHDA and CDR2 is SQIVND (reference sequence). Germline trimming cut 10 bases from V and 10 bases from J; bases unmatched to any gene: 7. CDR3 sequence (DNA): TGTGCCACCGCCGGACTAGCGGGAGTCGAGCAGTTCTTC. It yields the protein CATAGLAGVEQFF.

V and J are TRBV5-8 and TRBJ2-4; TRBD2 matches 9 bases. Trimming removed 1 base from V and 0 bases from J; junction bases left unmatched: 5. This CDR3 region has 17 residues. Looked up from germline, CDR1 is SGHTS and CDR2 is YDEGEE. CDR3 residues: CASSLRAGGLAKNIQYF. CDR3 sequence (DNA): TGTGCCAGCAGCTTGAGAGCGGGGGGACTAGCCAAAAACATTCAGTACTTC.

DNA for the CDR3: TGTGCCAGCAGTTTACGGGCAGGGGTTTACAATGAGCAGTTCTTC. Amino acid sequence: CASSLRAGVYNEQFF. V is TRBV27 and J is TRBJ2-1, with D possibly TRBD1 on 6 matching bases. Germline CDR1 reads MNHEY; CDR2 reads SMNVEV (reference sequence). This CDR3 has 15 residues. With 2 bases removed from V and 4 bases from J, the gap between germline ends came to 12 bases.

This clone was counted a few times. The chain employs TRBV5-1 and TRBJ2-2, with 12 bases matching TRBD1. V lost 4 bases and J lost 7; bases outside the gene matches: 5. The germline V gene encodes CDR1 SGHRS and CDR2 YFSETQ. The CDR3 is made up of 15 amino acids. The CDR3 sequence: CASSQGQGAIGELFF. The CDR3 coding sequence is TGCGCCAGCAGCCAGGGACAGGGGGCTATCGGGGAGCTGTTTTTT.

V is TRBV4-1 and J is TRBJ2-3, with TRBD1 identical over 7 bases. Germline V gene sequence: CDR1 MGHRA, CDR2 YSYEKL. This CDR3 is 16 amino acids long. The ends lost 6 bases at V and 3 bases at J; junction bases unmatched: 12. The DNA of the CDR3 is TGCGCCAGCAGATCGACAGGGTTGTGGGCTACAGATACGCAGTATTTT. It translates to CASRSTGLWATDTQYF.

The table lists this clone with a count of one. The chain carries TRBV5-1 and TRBJ2-7; TRBD2 aligns across 10 bases. CDR1 and CDR2 from the germline V gene are SGHRS and YFSETQ. V lost 4 bases to trimming and J lost 3 bases; unmatched junction nucleotides: 4. The CDR3 has 14 residues. The CDR3 is CASSLSSGGYEQYF. The CDR3 bases are TGCGCCAGCAGCCTTTCTAGCGGGGGCTACGAGCAGTACTTC. Supplemented by reference TRBV5-1 and TRBJ2-7, the full variable domain reads KAGVTQTPRYLIKTRGQQVTLSCSPISGHRSVSWYQQTPGQGLQFLFEYFSETQRNKGNFPGRFSGRQFSNSRSEMNVSTLELGDSALYLCASSLSSGGYEQYFGPGTRLTVT.

This chain joins TRBV19 and TRBJ1-1; TRBD1 matches 7 bases. Germline V gene lookup returns CDR1 LNHDA and CDR2 SQIVND (reference sequence). Germline trimming cut 5 bases from V and 0 bases from J; bases unmatched to any gene: 6. This CDR3 region has 15 residues. The chain's CDR3 is CASSLGTVMNTEAFF. The CDR3, as DNA: TGTGCCAGTAGTCTCGGGACAGTAATGAACACTGAAGCTTTCTTT.